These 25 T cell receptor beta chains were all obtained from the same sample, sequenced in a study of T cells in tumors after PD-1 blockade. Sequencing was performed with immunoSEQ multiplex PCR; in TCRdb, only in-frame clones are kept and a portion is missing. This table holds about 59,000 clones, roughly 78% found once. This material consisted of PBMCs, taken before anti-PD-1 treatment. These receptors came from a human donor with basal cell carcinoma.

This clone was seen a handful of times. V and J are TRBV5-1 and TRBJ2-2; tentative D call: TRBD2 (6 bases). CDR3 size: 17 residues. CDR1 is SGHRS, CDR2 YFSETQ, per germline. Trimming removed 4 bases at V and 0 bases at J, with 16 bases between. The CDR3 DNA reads TGCGCCAGCAGCCGGACCGGGGAGGACTCGAACACCGGGGAGCTGTTTTTT. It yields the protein CASSRTGEDSNTGELFF.

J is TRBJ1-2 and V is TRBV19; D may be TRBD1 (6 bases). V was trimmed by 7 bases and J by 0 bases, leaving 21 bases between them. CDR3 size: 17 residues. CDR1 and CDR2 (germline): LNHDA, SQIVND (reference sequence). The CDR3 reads CASKTKGGGQANYGYTF. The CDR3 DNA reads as TGTGCCAGTAAAACCAAGGGGGGGGGCCAAGCTAACTATGGCTACACCTTC.

The CDR3 here is CASSHPSGGKTQYF. The CDR3, as DNA: TGTGCCAGCAGCCACCCCAGCGGGGGAAAGACCCAGTACTTC. This chain connects TRBV3-1 (or the pseudogene TRBV3-2) to TRBJ2-5, with 8 bases that match TRBD2. Per the germline V gene, CDR1 is LGHDT and CDR2 is YNNKEL (reference sequence). J was trimmed by 6 bases and V by 3 bases; bases with no gene match: 6. The CDR3 sequence is 14 residues long.

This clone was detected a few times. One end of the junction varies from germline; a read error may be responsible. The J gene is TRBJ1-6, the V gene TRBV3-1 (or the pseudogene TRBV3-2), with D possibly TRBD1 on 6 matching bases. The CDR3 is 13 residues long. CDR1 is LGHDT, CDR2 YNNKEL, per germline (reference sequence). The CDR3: CASSQGAPGQPQF. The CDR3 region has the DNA TGTGCCAGCAGCCAAGGAGCACCCGGACAGCCTCAATTT.

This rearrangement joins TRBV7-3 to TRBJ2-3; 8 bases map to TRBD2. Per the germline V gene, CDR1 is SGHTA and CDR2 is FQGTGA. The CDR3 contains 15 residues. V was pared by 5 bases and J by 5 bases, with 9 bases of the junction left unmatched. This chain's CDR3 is CASSPRGGDLDTQYF. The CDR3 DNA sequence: TGTGCCAGCAGCCCCCGGGGGGGCGATTTAGATACGCAGTATTTT.

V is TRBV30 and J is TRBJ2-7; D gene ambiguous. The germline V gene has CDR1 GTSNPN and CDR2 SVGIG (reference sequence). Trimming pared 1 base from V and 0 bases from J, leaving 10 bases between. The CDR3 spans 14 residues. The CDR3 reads CAWSGWTDSYEQYF. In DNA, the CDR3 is TGTGCCTGGAGTGGTTGGACGGACTCCTACGAGCAGTACTTC. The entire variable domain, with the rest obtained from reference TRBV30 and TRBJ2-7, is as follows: SQTIHQWPATLVQPVGSPLSLECTVEGTSNPNLYWYRQAAGRGLQLLFYSVGIGQISSEVPQNLSASRPQDRQFILSSKKLLLSDSGFYLCAWSGWTDSYEQYFGPGTRLTVT.

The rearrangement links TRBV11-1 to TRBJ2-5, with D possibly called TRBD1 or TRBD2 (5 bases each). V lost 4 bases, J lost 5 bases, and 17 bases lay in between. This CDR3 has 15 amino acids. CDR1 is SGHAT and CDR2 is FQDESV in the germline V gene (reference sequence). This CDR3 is CASSSGPTLGETQYF. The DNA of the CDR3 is TGTGCCAGCAGCTCGGGACCCACTTTAGGGGAGACCCAGTACTTC.

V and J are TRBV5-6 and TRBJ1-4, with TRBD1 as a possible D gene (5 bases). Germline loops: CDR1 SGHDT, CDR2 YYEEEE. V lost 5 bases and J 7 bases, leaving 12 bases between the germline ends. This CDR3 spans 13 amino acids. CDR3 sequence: CASRSGRREKLFF. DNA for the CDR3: TGTGCCAGCAGGTCAGGGAGGCGTGAAAAACTGTTTTTT.

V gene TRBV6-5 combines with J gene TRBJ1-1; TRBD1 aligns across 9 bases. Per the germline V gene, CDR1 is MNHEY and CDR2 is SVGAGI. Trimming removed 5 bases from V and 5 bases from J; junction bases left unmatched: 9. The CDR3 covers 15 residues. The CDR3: CASSPPGQGRTEAFF. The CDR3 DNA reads TGTGCCAGCAGTCCACCGGGACAGGGTCGAACTGAAGCTTTCTTT.

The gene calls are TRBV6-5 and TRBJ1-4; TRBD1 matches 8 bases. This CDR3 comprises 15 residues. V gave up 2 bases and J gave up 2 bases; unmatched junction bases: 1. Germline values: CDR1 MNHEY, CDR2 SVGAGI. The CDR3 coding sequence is TGTGCCAGCAGTTACCAGGGGGCGACTAATGAAAAACTGTTTTTT. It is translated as CASSYQGATNEKLFF.

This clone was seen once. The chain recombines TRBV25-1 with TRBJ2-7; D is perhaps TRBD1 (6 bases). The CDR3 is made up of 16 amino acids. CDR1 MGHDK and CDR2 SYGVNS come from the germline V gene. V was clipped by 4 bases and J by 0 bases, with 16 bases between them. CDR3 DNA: TGTGCCAGCAGTGCGACGCTGGGGACAAACTCCTACGAGCAGTACTTC. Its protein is CASSATLGTNSYEQYF.

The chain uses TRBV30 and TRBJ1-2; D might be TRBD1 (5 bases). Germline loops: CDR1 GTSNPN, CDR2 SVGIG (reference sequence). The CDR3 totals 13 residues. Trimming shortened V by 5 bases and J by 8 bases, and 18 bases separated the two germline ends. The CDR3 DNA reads TGTGCCTGGGCCGCAGGGTTAGAGGGCGGCTACACCTTC. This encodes CAWAAGLEGGYTF.

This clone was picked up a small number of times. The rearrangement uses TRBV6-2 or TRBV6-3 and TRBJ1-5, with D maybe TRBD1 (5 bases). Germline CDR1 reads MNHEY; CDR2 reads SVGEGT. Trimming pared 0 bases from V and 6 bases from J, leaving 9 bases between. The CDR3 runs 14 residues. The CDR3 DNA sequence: TGTGCCAGCAGTTACTCTGCAAGGGGTCAGCCCCAGCATTTT. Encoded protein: CASSYSARGQPQHF.

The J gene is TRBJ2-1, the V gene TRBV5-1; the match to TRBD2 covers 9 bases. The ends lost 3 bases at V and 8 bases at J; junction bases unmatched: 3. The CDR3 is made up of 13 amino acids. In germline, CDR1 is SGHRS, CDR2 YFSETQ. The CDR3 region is CASSSGLADEQFF. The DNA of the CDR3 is TGCGCCAGCAGCTCGGGACTAGCTGATGAGCAGTTCTTC.

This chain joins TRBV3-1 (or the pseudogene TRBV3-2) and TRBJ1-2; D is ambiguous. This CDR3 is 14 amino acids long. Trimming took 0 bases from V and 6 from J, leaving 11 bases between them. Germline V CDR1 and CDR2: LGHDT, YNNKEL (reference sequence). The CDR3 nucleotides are TGTGCCAGCAGCCAAGATGAGGGTTTTAATGGCTACACCTTC. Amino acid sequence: CASSQDEGFNGYTF.

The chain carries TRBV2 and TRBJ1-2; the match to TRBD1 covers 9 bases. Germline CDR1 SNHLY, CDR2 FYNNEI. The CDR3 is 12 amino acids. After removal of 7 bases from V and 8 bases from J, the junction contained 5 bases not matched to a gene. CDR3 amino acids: CASMGQGGGYTF. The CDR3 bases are TGTGCCAGCATGGGACAGGGAGGAGGCTACACCTTC.

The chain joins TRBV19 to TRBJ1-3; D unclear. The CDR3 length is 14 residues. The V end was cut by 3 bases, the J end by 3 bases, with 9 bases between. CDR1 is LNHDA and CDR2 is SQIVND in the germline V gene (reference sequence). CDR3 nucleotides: TGTGCCAGTAGTATGGGAGGGCTTGGAAACACCATATATTTT. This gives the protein CASSMGGLGNTIYF.

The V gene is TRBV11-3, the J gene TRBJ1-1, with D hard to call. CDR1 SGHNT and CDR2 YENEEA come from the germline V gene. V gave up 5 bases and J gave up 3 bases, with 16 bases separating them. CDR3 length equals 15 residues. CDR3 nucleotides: TGTGCCAGCAGCGTCGAAGGGATTCAGGACACTGAAGCTTTCTTT. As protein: CASSVEGIQDTEAFF.

The CDR3 DNA sequence: TGCGCCAGCAGCTTGGCCGGGAAGGGTAATCAGCCCCAGCATTTT. Protein sequence: CASSLAGKGNQPQHF. This chain uses TRBV5-1 with TRBJ1-5, with no clear D. The CDR3 loop spans 15 amino acids. Trimming cost V 0 bases and J 4 bases, with 11 bases left between them. Germline V gene sequence: CDR1 SGHRS, CDR2 YFSETQ.

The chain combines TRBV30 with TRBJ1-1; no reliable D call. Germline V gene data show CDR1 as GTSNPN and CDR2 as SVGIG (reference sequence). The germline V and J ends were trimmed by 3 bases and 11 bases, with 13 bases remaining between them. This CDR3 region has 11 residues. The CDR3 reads CAWSPTSKAFF. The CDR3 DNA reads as TGTGCCTGGAGCCCTACATCGAAGGCTTTCTTT. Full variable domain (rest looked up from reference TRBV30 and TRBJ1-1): SQTIHQWPATLVQPVGSPLSLECTVEGTSNPNLYWYRQAAGRGLQLLFYSVGIGQISSEVPQNLSASRPQDRQFILSSKKLLLSDSGFYLCAWSPTSKAFFGQGTRLTVV.

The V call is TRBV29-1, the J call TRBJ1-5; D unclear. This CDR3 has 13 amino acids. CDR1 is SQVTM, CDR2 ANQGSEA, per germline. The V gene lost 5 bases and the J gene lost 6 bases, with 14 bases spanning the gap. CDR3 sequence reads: CSVLTLPGQPQHF. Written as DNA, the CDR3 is TGCAGCGTTCTCACCCTTCCCGGTCAGCCCCAGCATTTT.

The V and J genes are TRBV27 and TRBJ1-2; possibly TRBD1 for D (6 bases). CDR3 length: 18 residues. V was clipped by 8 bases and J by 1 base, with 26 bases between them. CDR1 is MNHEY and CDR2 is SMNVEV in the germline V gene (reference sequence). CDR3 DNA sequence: TGTGCCAGCGTAGTTCGGCTCTTCTGGGACACCAATAACTATGGCTACACCTTC. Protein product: CASVVRLFWDTNNYGYTF.

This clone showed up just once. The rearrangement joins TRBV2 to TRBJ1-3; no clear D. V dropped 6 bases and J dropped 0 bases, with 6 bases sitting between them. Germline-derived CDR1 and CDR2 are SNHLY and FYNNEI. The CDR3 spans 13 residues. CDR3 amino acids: CASRPSSGNTIYF. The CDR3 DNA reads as TGTGCCAGCAGGCCGAGCTCTGGAAACACCATATATTTT.

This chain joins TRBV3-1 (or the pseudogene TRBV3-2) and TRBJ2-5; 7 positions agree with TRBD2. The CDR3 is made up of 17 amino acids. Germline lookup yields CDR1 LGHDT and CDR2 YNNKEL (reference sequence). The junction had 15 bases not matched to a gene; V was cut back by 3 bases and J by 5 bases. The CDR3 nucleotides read TGTGCCAGCAGCCAGTATTACCCCGGAGGACTAGTGGAGACCCAGTACTTC. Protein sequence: CASSQYYPGGLVETQYF.

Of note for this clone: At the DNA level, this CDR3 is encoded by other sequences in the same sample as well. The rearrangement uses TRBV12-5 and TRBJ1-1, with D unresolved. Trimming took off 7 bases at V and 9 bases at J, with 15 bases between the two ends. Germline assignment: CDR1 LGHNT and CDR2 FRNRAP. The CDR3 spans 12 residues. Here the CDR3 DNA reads TGTGCTAGTGCCTACGAGGACCTCCAAGCTTTCTTT. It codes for CASAYEDLQAFF.